A selection of T cell receptor beta chains follows, all from one sample in a study of cytomegalovirus exposure and HLA in healthy donors. TCRdb keeps only in-frame clones here, not all; method: immunoSEQ multiplex PCR. The repertoire holds about 64,000 clones, with 85% to 95% as singletons. Sequencing was performed on PBMCs. The receptor set was obtained from a woman between 18 and 29 years old in good health and CMV-seropositive. Both conserved end residues are part of each CDR3.

J gene | V gene | CDR3 protein
TRBJ2-1 | TRBV18 | CASSGSSGRGNEQFF
TRBJ2-2 | TRBV6-4 | CASSDGDSVGAGELFF
TRBJ2-1 | TRBV27 | CASSWTSGSNEQFF
TRBJ2-2 | TRBV10-3 | CAISTRRTGTRDTGELFF
TRBJ2-2 | TRBV5-1 | CASSVDLDTGELFF
TRBJ2-7 | TRBV4-2 | CASSQGTSGGTSYEQYF
TRBJ2-5 | TRBV10-2 | CASSELAGQETQYF
TRBJ2-1 | TRBV7-9 | CASSPRFSGRGDEQFF
TRBJ2-3 | TRBV5-6 | CASSFWPSGRDTQYF
TRBJ2-7 | TRBV6-5 | CASSYRPGGATYEQYF
TRBJ2-7 | TRBV9 | CASSDRECEYF
TRBJ2-1 | TRBV4-3 | CASSREDRQHNEQFF
TRBJ2-1 | TRBV6-5 | CASSSRGINNEQFF
TRBJ2-3 | TRBV9 | CASSFREFTDTQYF
TRBJ2-3 | TRBV2 | CASSGRLAYDTQYF
TRBJ2-1 | TRBV9 | CASSGTSGSVEQFF
TRBJ1-4 | TRBV28 | CASSFEDYEKLFF
TRBJ2-5 | TRBV9 | CASSVAVGGETQYF
TRBJ2-1 | TRBV27 | CASSDSFSSYNEQFF
TRBJ2-2 | TRBV6-1 | CASSERLAGAGGELFF
TRBJ2-3 | TRBV10-3 | CAISGIAASTDTQYF
TRBJ1-5 | TRBV28 | CASTQSQGYSNQPQHF
TRBJ1-2 | TRBV5-1 | CASSLGEGNGYTF
TRBJ2-3 | TRBV6-1 | CASSVTSGRLWDTQYF
TRBJ1-2 | TRBV28 | CASSLTGRGYTF
TRBJ2-5 | TRBV7-2 | CASSLAPGVPGAQYF
TRBJ2-2 | TRBV5-4 | CASSLQREGPTGELFF
TRBJ2-1 | TRBV5-1 | CASSIRRNEQFF
TRBJ1-1 | TRBV10-3 | CAIRGDRGPEAFF
TRBJ1-4 | TRBV30 | CAWSVALGHLPALNEKLFF
TRBJ1-2 | TRBV6-1 | CASSEANRGTYGYTF
TRBJ2-1 | TRBV4-1 | CASSPPGLAGPFF
TRBJ1-4 | TRBV4-2 | CASSPMDRGHYGNEKLFF
TRBJ2-1 | TRBV20-1 | CSARGGSEQFF
TRBJ1-5 | TRBV30 | CAWSLGARQPQHF
TRBJ2-3 | TRBV9 | CASSSTGADTQYF
TRBJ1-2 | TRBV6-1 | CASRDRVGYTF
TRBJ1-4 | TRBV13 | CASSLLDRAEKLFF
TRBJ2-1 | TRBV7-3 | CASSGHPGQGRNEQFF
TRBJ2-7 | TRBV28 | CASSLRQGSYEQYF
TRBJ2-2 | TRBV11-3 | CASSLFGGSNTGELFF
TRBJ2-5 | TRBV19 | CASSIAGGLETQYF
TRBJ2-3 | TRBV6-5 | CASRETGDTQYF
TRBJ1-1 | TRBV13 | CASSPGGTGVEAFF
TRBJ2-7 | TRBV7-2 | CASSGGLAGEYEQYF
TRBJ2-3 | TRBV2 | CATETGVRTDTQYF
TRBJ2-2 | TRBV29-1 | CSVRTSGGAGELFF
TRBJ1-2 | TRBV27 | CASSLSQGTYGYTF
TRBJ1-5 | TRBV19 | CASSTEQGKIQPQHF
TRBJ2-1 | TRBV7-3 | CASSLTSGETYNEQFF
TRBJ1-1 | TRBV10-3 | CAMGRDREDTEAFF
TRBJ2-1 | TRBV7-8 | CASSPTRLPGNEQFF
TRBJ2-7 | TRBV30 | CAWRRRTYEQYF
TRBJ2-1 | TRBV4-1 | CASSPRDSDNEQFF